The rows below give T cell receptor beta chains drawn from one sample of a study of a mutant IDH1 vaccine in newly diagnosed glioma. Profiling relied on immunoSEQ multiplex PCR, and the TCRdb table lists in-frame clones only, not all of them. In the table there are tens of thousands of clones, around 74% of which are singletons. These TCRs' antigens remain unknown. Sequenced here: PBMCs, sampled from a glioma patient whose treatment included an IDH1 peptide vaccine. These receptors all stem from a man aged 45 to 65 with glioma. Both conserved end residues are part of each CDR3. A D gene is named only where the DNA matches it firmly. Clone size appears in some rows only: once, few, many, or a class for an expanded clone.

V gene	J gene	clone size	D gene	CDR3 DNA	CDR3 protein
TRBV5-1	TRBJ1-1	.	.	TGCGCCAGCAGCTTGTCAGGGCTGAACACTGAAGCTTTCTTT	CASSLSGLNTEAFF
TRBV7-9	TRBJ2-1	.	TRBD2	TGTGCCAGCAGCTTAGCCGGGACTAGCGCAACTGAGCAGTTCTTC	CASSLAGTSATEQFF
TRBV15	TRBJ2-7	.	.	TGTGCCACCAGCAGAGATCCCGGTGGAGAGCAGTACTTC	CATSRDPGGEQYF
TRBV5-1	TRBJ2-7	few	TRBD2	TGCGCCAGCAGCTTGGCCGGTAGCGGGGCTGCCTCCTACGAGCAGTACTTC	CASSLAGSGAASYEQYF
TRBV15	TRBJ2-1	.	.	TGTGCCACCAGCAGAGATATCGAGAGCTCCTACAATGAGCAGTTCTTC	CATSRDIESSYNEQFF
TRBV10-1	TRBJ1-1	few	.	TGCGCCAGCAATTTGGCAAAGTCCACTGAAGCTTTCTTT	CASNLAKSTEAFF
TRBV30	TRBJ1-6	.	.	TGTGCCTGGACTCCCTGGGGGGGGGCGAGCGATTCACCCCTCCACTTT	CAWTPWGGASDSPLHF
TRBV14	TRBJ2-1	.	.	TGTGCCAGCAGCTCTCTATTCTCTCCCAATGAGCAGTTCTTC	CASSSLFSPNEQFF
TRBV9	TRBJ2-2	.	TRBD1	TGTGCCAGCAGCGTAGCTCCGGGACAGACTTCCACCGGGGAGCTGTTTTTT	CASSVAPGQTSTGELFF
TRBV5-4	TRBJ2-4	few	.	TGTGCCAGCAGCCCCCGGTCCGGCCAGAAAAACATTCAGTACTTC	CASSPRSGQKNIQYF
TRBV5-6	TRBJ2-2	.	TRBD1	TGTGCCAGCAGCCTCACAGGGGATGCGACCGGGGAGCTGTTTTTT	CASSLTGDATGELFF
TRBV19	TRBJ2-7	.	.	TGTGCCAGTAGCCCCGGGCTAGCCGGCGAGCAGTACTTC	CASSPGLAGEQYF
TRBV27	TRBJ2-1	.	TRBD1	TGTGCCAGCAGGGGGGACAGCAACTTTGAGCAGTTCTTC	CASRGDSNFEQFF
TRBV7-6	TRBJ1-5	once	.	TGTGCCAGCAGCTCGACCACGGGAAGGGAGCCCCAGCATTTT	CASSSTTGREPQHF
TRBV2	TRBJ2-5	.	TRBD2	TGTGCCATAGGGTTTAGCGGGGGAGACCAAGAGACCCAGTACTTC	CAIGFSGGDQETQYF
TRBV30	TRBJ1-3	once	.	TGTGCCTGGAGCCTCGGGAGCTCTGGAAACACCATATATTTT	CAWSLGSSGNTIYF
TRBV10-2	TRBJ1-1	.	.	TGCGCCAGCCAGGTGCAGGGGAGCACTGAAGCTTTCTTT	CASQVQGSTEAFF
TRBV7-9	TRBJ1-4	.	TRBD1	TGTGCCAGCAGCATTCCGGGACAGTTTAATGAAAAACTGTTTTTT	CASSIPGQFNEKLFF
TRBV30	TRBJ1-2	.	.	TGTGCCTGGACCCGACCTCCGGCTTATGGCTACACCTTC	CAWTRPPAYGYTF
TRBV2	TRBJ1-5	.	.	TGTGCCAGCAGTGAAGGCAATCAGCCCCAGCATTTT	CASSEGNQPQHF
TRBV19	TRBJ1-1	.	TRBD1	TGTGCCAGTAGTATAGGGACCGGGACAGGGCTGGTCACTGAAGCTTTCTTT	CASSIGTGTGLVTEAFF
TRBV4-3	TRBJ1-1	.	.	TGCGCCAGCAGCCAAGGGGCAGGGGCGGACACTGAAGCTTTCTTT	CASSQGAGADTEAFF
TRBV23-1	TRBJ1-1	medium-sized	TRBD1	TGCGCCAGCAGTCAAGCACCTGGACAGGGTAACCCTGATGAAGCTTTCTTT	CASSQAPGQGNPDEAFF
TRBV29-1	TRBJ2-3	.	.	TGCAGCGTTGAAGGTCTCCAGGGGCCATACCGCACAGATACGCAGTATTTT	CSVEGLQGPYRTDTQYF
TRBV7-2	TRBJ1-2	.	.	TGTGCCAGCAGCTTAAGTCCGGGGACCAGCTACACCTTC	CASSLSPGTSYTF
TRBV7-2	TRBJ2-3	.	.	TGTGCCAGCAGCTTAGGGAGCACAGATACGCAGTATTTT	CASSLGSTDTQYF
TRBV4-3	TRBJ2-5	few	.	TGCGCCAGCAGCCAAGGAAGAACAGCAGGGGAGACCCAGTACTTC	CASSQGRTAGETQYF
TRBV5-6	TRBJ2-7	.	.	TGTGCCAGCAGCCCCCGGGCAGGGATGAGCTACGAGCAGTACTTC	CASSPRAGMSYEQYF
TRBV2	TRBJ1-1	.	TRBD1	TGTGCCAGCTTACGGGACAGGGGGCGAGCTTTCTTT	CASLRDRGRAFF
TRBV30	TRBJ2-3	.	.	TGTGCCTGGAGTGTAGTGGGAAAGCTAGCAGATACGCAGTATTTT	CAWSVVGKLADTQYF
TRBV6-6	TRBJ2-1	.	TRBD1	TGTGCCAGCAGTCAGGACAGGGGATCCTACAATGAGCAGTTCTTC	CASSQDRGSYNEQFF
TRBV5-1	TRBJ1-2	.	TRBD1	TGCGCCAGCAGCTTAGGGACAGCTAACTATGGCTACACCTTC	CASSLGTANYGYTF
TRBV5-6	TRBJ1-1	.	TRBD1	TGTGCCAGCAGCTTGTACGGGACAGATATCACTGAAGCTTTCTTT	CASSLYGTDITEAFF
TRBV5-1	TRBJ2-1	.	.	TGCGCCAGCAGCTTGGATTCGGTGTACAATGAGCAGTTCTTC	CASSLDSVYNEQFF
TRBV6-5	TRBJ1-1	.	TRBD1	TGTGCCAGCAGATCGGGACAGGGGAACACTGAAGCTTTCTTT	CASRSGQGNTEAFF
TRBV7-9	TRBJ1-1	.	TRBD1	TGTGCCAGCAGCTTAGTAGGTACAGGGGATCTCACTGAAGCTTTCTTT	CASSLVGTGDLTEAFF
TRBV11-2	TRBJ2-2	.	.	TGTGCCAGCAGCTTTCAGGGGATCAACACCGGGGAGCTGTTTTTT	CASSFQGINTGELFF
TRBV30	TRBJ1-2	.	.	TGTGCCTGGATGTACAGAGGGAATGGCTACACCTTC	CAWMYRGNGYTF
TRBV28	TRBJ2-7	.	.	TGTGCCTCTGTGAGTCCGGGCATCTACGAGCAGTACTTC	CASVSPGIYEQYF
TRBV6-5	TRBJ2-3	.	TRBD2	TGTGCCAGCAGTTATGGCGGGGGGACAGATACGCAGTATTTT	CASSYGGGTDTQYF
TRBV6-1	TRBJ1-2	.	TRBD1	TGTGCCAGTCTAGACAGGGGCGCCTATGGCTACACCTTC	CASLDRGAYGYTF
TRBV4-3	TRBJ2-7	once	.	TGCGCCAGCAGCCAAGATCTGGCGGGCAACTACGAGCAGTACTTC	CASSQDLAGNYEQYF
TRBV2	TRBJ1-2	.	.	TGTGCCAGCAGTGATAGCAGGGGCTATGGCTACACCTTC	CASSDSRGYGYTF